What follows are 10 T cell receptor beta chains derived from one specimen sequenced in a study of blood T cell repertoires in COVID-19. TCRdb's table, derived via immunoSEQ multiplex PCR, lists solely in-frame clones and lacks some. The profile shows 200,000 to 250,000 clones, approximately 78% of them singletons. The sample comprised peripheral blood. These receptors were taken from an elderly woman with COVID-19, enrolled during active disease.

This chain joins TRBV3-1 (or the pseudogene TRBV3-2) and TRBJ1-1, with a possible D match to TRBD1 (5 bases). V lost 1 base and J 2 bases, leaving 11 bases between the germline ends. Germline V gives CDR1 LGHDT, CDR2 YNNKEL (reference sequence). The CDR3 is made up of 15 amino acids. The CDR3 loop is CASSQVGVVNTEAFF. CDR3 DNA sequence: TGTGCCAGCAGCCAAGTAGGGGTTGTAAACACTGAAGCTTTCTTT.

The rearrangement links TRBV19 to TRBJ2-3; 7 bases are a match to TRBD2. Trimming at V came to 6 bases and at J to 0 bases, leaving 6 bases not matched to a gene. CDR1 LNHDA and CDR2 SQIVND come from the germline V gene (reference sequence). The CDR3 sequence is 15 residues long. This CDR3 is CASSSPSGSTDTQYF. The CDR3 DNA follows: TGTGCCAGTAGCTCTCCTAGCGGAAGCACAGATACGCAGTATTTT.

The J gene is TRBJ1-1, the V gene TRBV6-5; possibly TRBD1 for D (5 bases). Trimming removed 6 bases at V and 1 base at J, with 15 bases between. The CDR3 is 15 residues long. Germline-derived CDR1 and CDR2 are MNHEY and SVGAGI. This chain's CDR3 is CASRWGPTANTEAFF. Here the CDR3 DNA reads TGTGCCAGCAGGTGGGGCCCGACAGCGAACACTGAAGCTTTCTTT.

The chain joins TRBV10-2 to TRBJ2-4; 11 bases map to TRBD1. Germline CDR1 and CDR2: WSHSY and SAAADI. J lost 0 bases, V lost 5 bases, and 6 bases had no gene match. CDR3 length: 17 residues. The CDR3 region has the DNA TGCGCCAGCAGTACCAGGACAGGGGGCATAGCCAAAAACATTCAGTACTTC. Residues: CASSTRTGGIAKNIQYF.

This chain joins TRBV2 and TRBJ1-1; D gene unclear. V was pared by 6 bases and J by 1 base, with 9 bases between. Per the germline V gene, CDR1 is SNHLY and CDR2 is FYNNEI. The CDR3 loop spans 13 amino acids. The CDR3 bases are TGTGCCAGCAGGGCCAGACAGAACACTGAAGCTTTCTTT. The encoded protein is CASRARQNTEAFF.

The DNA of the CDR3 is TGTGCCAGCAGTTTGCCGACAGTGAACACTGAAGCTTTCTTT. This sequence encodes CASSLPTVNTEAFF. V is TRBV28 and J is TRBJ1-1, with D possibly being TRBD1 (5 bases). The CDR3 covers 14 residues. Germline CDR1 and CDR2: MDHEN and SYDVKM. Trimming shortened V by 3 bases and J by 0 bases, and 8 bases separated the two germline ends.

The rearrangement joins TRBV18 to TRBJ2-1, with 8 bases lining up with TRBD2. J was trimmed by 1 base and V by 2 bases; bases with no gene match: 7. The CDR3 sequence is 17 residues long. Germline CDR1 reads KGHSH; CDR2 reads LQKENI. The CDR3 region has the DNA TGTGCCAGCTCACCAATCCGAGCGGGAGCGTCCTACAATGAGCAGTTCTTC. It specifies CASSPIRAGASYNEQFF.

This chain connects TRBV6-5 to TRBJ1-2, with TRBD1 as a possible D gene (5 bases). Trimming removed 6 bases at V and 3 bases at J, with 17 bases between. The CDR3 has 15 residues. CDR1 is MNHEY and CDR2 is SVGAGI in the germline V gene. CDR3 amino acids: CASRILETADYGYTF. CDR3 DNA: TGTGCCAGCAGAATACTTGAGACAGCAGACTATGGCTACACCTTC.

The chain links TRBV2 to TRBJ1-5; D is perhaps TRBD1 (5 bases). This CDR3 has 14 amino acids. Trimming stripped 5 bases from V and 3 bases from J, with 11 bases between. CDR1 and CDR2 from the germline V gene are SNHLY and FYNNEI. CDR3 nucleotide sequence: TGTGCCAGCAGTCTCAGGGTTCCCAATCAGCCCCAGCATTTT. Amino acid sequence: CASSLRVPNQPQHF.

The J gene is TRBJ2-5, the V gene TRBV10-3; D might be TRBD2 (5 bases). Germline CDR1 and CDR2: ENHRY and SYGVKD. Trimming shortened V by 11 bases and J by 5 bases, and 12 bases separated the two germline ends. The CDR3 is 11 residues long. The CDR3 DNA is TGTGCCTCCCTCTCGGGGGAGACCCAGTACTTC. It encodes CASLSGETQYF.